Given below is one T cell receptor beta chain in context. Its antigen is not identified. This specimen belongs to a study of cytomegalovirus exposure and HLA in healthy donors. Sequencing used immunoSEQ multiplex PCR; TCRdb keeps in-frame clones, though not all of them. This repertoire shows more than 95,000 clones, around 88% found once; its top ten account for less than 2%. The CDR3 spans 16 residues. Germline CDR1 reads KGHSH; CDR2 reads LQKENI. Trimming took 2 bases from V and 3 from J, leaving 16 bases between them. Study conclusions and caveats: TCR beta chains numbering some 160 were designated cytomegalovirus-associated. Under in vitro conditions, three CMV-associated chains were confirmed as specific for CMV antigens. The classifier was said to identify cytomegalovirus status with high specificity and sensitivity.

The origin of this receptor is a man aged 18 to 29 in good health and CMV-seronegative. The material sequenced was PBMCs. This rearrangement joins TRBV18 to TRBJ1-1, with D possibly being TRBD1 (5 bases). CDR3 region: CASSPGTRQYDTEAFF. CDR3 DNA sequence: TGTGCCAGCTCACCAGGAACGAGACAGTACGACACTGAAGCTTTCTTT.